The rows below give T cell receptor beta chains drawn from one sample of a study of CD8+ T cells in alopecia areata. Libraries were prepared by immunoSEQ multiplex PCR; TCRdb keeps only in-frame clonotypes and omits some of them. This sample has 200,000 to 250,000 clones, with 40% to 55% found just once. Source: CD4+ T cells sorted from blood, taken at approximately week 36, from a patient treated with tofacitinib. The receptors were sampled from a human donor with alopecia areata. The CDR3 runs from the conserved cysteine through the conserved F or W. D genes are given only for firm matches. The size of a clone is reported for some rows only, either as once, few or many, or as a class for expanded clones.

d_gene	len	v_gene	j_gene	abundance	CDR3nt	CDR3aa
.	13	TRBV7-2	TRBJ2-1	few	TGTGCCAGCAGCTTAGTGGGGAGCAATGAGCAGTTCTTC	CASSLVGSNEQFF
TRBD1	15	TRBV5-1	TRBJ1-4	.	TGCGCCAGCAGCGGACAGGGTACAACTAATGAAAAACTGTTTTTT	CASSGQGTTNEKLFF
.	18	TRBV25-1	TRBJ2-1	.	TGTGCCAGCAGCCAAATCTCCCGTCCTAGCCCCCCCTACAATGAGCAGTTCTTC	CASSQISRPSPPYNEQFF
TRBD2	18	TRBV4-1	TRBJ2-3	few	TGCGCCAGCAGCAGACGAGCAGCGGGAGGCAAGAGCACAGATACGCAGTATTTT	CASSRRAAGGKSTDTQYF
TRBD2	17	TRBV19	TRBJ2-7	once	TGTGCCAGTAGTATAAAGGGACTAGCGGGATCTTCCTACGAGCAGTACTTC	CASSIKGLAGSSYEQYF
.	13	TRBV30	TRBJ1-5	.	TGTGCCCAAAGCGGGGGGGGCAATCAGCCCCAGCATTTT	CAQSGGGNQPQHF
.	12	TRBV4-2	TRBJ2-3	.	TGTGCCAGCAGCAACGACCGAGATACGCAGTATTTT	CASSNDRDTQYF
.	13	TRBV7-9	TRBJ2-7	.	TGTGCCAGCAGCTTGGGAGGACAGTTGGGGCAGTACTTC	CASSLGGQLGQYF
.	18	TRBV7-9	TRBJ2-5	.	TGTGCCAGCAGCATACTAGGTCGTGATTGGCGGTCGCTAGAGACCCAGTACTTC	CASSILGRDWRSLETQYF
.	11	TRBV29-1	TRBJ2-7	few	TGCAGCGTTCAGGGCTACTACGAGCAGTACTTC	CSVQGYYEQYF
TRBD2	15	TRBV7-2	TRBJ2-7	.	TGTGCCAGCAGCTTTCTGGCTAGCGGGAGGTACGAGCAGTACTTC	CASSFLASGRYEQYF
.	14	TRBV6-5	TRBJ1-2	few	TGTGCCAGCAGTTATAGGGAACTTAACTATGGCTACACCTTC	CASSYRELNYGYTF
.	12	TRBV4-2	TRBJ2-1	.	TGTGCCAGCAGGAAAACCGTAGGTGAGCAGTTCTTC	CASRKTVGEQFF
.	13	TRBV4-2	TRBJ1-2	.	TGTGCCAGCAGCCCAGGGCCAGGGGATGGCTACACCTTC	CASSPGPGDGYTF
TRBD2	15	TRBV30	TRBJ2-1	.	TGTGCCTGGAACTCCGTAGCGGGGGAAGGTAATGAGCAGTTCTTC	CAWNSVAGEGNEQFF
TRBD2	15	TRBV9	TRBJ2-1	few	TGTGCCAGCAGCGTTAGCGGGAGCTCCTACAATGAGCAGTTCTTC	CASSVSGSSYNEQFF
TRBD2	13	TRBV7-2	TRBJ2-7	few	TGTGCCAGCAGCGCAACTAGCGACTACGAGCAGTACTTC	CASSATSDYEQYF
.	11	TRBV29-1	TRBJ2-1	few	TGCAGCGTTGAAGGACAGCCCAGGGGGTTCTTC	CSVEGQPRGFF
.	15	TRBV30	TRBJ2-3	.	TGTGCCTGGAGGTCCCGAAGGACTAGCACAGATACGCAGTATTTT	CAWRSRRTSTDTQYF
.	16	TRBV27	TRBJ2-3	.	TGTGCCAGCAGCGCCGGACTAATCCCAGCCGGAGATACGCAGTATTTT	CASSAGLIPAGDTQYF
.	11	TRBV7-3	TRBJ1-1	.	TGTGCCAGCAGCTTGAGGATGTTATCCTTCTTT	CASSLRMLSFF
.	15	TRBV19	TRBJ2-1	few	TGTGCCAGTAGTATCGGGCTAGCGTATGGCAATGAGCAGTTCTTC	CASSIGLAYGNEQFF
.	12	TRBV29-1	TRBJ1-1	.	TGCAGCGCCTGGACAGCTCCCGCTGAAGCTTTCTTT	CSAWTAPAEAFF
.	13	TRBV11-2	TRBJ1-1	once	TGTGCCAGCAGCCCTAGGACTGGCACTGAAGCTTTCTTT	CASSPRTGTEAFF